This T cell receptor beta chain emerged from a study of response to subunit inactivated influenza vaccine. Whole-study results and caveats: Each seasonal influenza vaccination recruits few new T cells, the authors suggested.

The CDR3 sequence is 12 residues long. V dropped 5 bases and J dropped 2 bases, with 6 bases sitting between them. This clonotype was found many times. The antigen is not known. TCRdb analysed the RT-PCR reads with MiXCR anew, one entry per CDR3 protein. The repertoire consists of around 490,000 distinct CDR3 sequences, with less than 10% occurring once and the leading ten covering over 10%. Sample: PBMCs from blood, taken about 24 months after vaccination. The rearrangement joins TRBV12-3 or TRBV12-4 to TRBJ1-2, with no clear D. The receptor's source is a man aged 50 to 69 who received an inactivated influenza vaccine. CDR3 bases: TGTGCCAGCAGTAACAGCAACTATGGCTACACCTTC. Translating it yields CASSNSNYGYTF.